Listed here is a single T cell receptor (beta chain). The antigen is not known. These data originate in a study of post-analysis software for immune sequencing data. Overall study findings and caveats: Patients carried several TRBV segments more frequently than controls did, and TRBV5-6, TRBV5-1 and TRBV20-1 were among them.

The CDR3 is made up of 15 amino acids. Trimming cost V 2 bases and J 4 bases; bases outside gene matches: 4. CDR1 SGHTA and CDR2 FQGNSA come from the germline V gene. Unique molecular identifiers tagged the TCR beta cDNA libraries. TCRdb called the PCR reads again in MiXCR, with one record for every CDR3 protein. The sample lists 500,000 to 600,000 distinct CDR3 sequences, around 44% occurring once. Sequenced: blood. This chain connects TRBV7-2 to TRBJ2-7; 11 bases map to TRBD2. The sequence came from a girl aged 10-17 years with multiple sclerosis. The CDR3 sequence is CASSLPGLAEYEQYF. The CDR3 DNA reads TGTGCCAGCAGCTTACCGGGACTAGCGGAATACGAGCAGTACTTC.